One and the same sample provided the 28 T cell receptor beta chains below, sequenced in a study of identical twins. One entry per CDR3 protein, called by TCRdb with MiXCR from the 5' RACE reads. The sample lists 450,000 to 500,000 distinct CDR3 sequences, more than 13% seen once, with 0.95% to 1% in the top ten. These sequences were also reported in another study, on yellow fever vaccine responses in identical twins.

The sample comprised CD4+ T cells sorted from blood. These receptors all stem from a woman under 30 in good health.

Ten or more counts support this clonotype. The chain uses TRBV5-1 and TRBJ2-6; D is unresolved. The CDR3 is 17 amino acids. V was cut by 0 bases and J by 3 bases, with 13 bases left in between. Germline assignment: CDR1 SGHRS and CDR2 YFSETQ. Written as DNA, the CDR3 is TGCGCCAGCAGCTTGGGATGGACCCGCTTTGGGGCCAACGTCCTGACTTTC. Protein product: CASSLGWTRFGANVLTF.

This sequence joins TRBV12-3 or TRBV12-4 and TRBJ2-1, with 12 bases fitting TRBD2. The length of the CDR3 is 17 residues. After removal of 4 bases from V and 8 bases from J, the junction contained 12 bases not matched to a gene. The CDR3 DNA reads TGTGCCAGCAGTTCCGAGACTAGCGGGAGATGGGTGGATGAGCAGTTCTTC. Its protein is CASSSETSGRWVDEQFF.

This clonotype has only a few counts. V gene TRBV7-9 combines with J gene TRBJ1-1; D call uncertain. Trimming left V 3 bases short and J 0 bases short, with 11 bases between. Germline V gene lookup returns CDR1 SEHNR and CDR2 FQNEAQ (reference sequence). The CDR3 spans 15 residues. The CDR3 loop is CASSFGLNMNTEAFF. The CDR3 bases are TGTGCCAGCAGCTTCGGATTAAACATGAACACTGAAGCTTTCTTT.

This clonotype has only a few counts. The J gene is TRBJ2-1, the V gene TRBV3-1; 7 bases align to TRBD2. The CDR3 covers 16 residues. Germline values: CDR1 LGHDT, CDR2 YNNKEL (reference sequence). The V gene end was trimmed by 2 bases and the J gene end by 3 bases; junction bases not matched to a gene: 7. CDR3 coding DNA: TGTGCCAGCAGCCAACGGGCGGGAGTGGTCTACAATGAGCAGTTCTTC. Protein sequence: CASSQRAGVVYNEQFF.

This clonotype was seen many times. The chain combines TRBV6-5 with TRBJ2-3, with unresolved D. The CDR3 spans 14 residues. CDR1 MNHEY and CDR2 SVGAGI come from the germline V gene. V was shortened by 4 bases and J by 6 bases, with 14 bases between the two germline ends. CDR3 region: CASSFALSSDTQYF. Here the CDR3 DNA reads TGTGCCAGCAGTTTCGCGCTTTCTTCCGATACGCAGTATTTT.

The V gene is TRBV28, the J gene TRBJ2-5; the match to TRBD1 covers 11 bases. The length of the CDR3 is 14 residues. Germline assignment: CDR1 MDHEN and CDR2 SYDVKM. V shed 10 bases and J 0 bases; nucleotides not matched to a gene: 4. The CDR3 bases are TGTGCCACCCGGGACAGGGGGTACCAAGAGACCCAGTACTTC. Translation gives CATRDRGYQETQYF.

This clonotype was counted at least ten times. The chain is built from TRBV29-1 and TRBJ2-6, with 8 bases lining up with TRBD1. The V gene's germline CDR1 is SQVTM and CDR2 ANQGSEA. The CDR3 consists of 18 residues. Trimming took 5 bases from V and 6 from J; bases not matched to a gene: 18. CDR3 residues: CSVPSTGTGTSLANVLTF. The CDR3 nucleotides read TGCAGCGTTCCTTCCACCGGGACAGGTACCTCCTTGGCCAACGTCCTGACTTTC.

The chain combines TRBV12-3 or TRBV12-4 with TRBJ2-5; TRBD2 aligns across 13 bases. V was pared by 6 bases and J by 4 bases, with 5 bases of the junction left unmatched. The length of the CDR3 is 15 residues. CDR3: CASSPTSGGRETQYF. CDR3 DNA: TGTGCCAGCAGCCCGACTAGCGGGGGGAGAGAGACCCAGTACTTC.

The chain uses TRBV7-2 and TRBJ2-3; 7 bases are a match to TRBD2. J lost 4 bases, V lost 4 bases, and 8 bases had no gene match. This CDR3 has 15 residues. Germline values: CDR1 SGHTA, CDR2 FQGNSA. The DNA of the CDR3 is TGTGCCAGCAGCTCCCAAGCGGGACGTGCAGATACGCAGTATTTT. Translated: CASSSQAGRADTQYF. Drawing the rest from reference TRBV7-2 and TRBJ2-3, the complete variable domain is GAGVSQSPSNKVTEKGKDVELRCDPISGHTALYWYRQSLGQGLEFLIYFQGNSAPDKSGLPSDRFSAERTGGSVSTLTIQRTQQEDSAVYLCASSSQAGRADTQYFGPGTRLTVL.

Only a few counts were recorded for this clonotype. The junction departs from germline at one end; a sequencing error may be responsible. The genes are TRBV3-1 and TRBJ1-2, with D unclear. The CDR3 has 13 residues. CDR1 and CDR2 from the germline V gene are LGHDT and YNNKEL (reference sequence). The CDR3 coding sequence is TGTGCCAGCAGGAACCCGTTTAACGATGGCTACACCTTC. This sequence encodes CASRNPFNDGYTF.

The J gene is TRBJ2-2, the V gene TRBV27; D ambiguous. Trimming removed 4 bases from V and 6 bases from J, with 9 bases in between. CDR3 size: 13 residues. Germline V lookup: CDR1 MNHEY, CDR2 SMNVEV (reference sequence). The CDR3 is CASSSYSAGELFF. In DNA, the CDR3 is TGTGCCAGCAGTTCATACAGCGCCGGGGAGCTGTTTTTT.

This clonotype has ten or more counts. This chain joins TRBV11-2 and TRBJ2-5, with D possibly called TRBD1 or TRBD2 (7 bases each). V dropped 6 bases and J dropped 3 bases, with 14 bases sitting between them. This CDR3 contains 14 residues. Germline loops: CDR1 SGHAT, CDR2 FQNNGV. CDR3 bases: TGTGCCAGCAGTTCCAGGGGGGGGGAAGAGACCCAGTACTTC. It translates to CASSSRGGEETQYF.

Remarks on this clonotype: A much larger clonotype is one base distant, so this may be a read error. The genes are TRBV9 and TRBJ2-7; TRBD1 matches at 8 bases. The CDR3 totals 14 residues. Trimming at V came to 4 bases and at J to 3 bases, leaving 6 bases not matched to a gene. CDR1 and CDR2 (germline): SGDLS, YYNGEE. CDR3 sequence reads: CASSSRTGLYEQYF. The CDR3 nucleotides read TGTGCCAGCAGCTCCCGGACAGGGCTCTACGAGCAGTACTTC.

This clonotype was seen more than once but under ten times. In DNA form, the CDR3 reads TGTGCCAGCAGCTCTGTGACGATGTACATGACGGAGACCCAGTACTTC. Translation: CASSSVTMYMTETQYF. V gene TRBV5-6 combines with J gene TRBJ2-5; no clear D gene. V lost 3 bases to trimming and J lost 5 bases, with 20 bases between them. CDR3 length equals 16 residues. The germline CDR1 and CDR2 sequences are SGHDT and YYEEEE.

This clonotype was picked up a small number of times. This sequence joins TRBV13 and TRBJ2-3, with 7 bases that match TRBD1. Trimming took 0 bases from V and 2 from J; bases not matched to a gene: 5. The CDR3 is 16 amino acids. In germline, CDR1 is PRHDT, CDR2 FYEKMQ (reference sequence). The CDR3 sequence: CASSLGVTGATDTQYF. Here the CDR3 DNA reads TGTGCCAGCAGCTTAGGCGTCACAGGGGCCACAGATACGCAGTATTTT.

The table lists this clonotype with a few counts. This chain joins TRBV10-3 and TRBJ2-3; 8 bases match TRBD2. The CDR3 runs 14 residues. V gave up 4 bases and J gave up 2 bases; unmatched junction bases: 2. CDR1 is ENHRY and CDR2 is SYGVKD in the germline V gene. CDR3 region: CAISARGDTDTQYF. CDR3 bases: TGTGCCATCAGTGCGCGGGGGGACACAGATACGCAGTATTTT.

CDR3 amino acids: CSVGGAGLGTDTQYF. Here the CDR3 DNA reads TGCAGCGTGGGCGGGGCAGGGTTGGGCACAGATACGCAGTATTTT. This chain connects TRBV29-1 to TRBJ2-3; tentative D call: TRBD2 (6 bases). This CDR3 has 15 amino acids. V lost 6 bases and J lost 1, with 17 bases in between. Germline assignment: CDR1 SQVTM and CDR2 ANQGSEA.

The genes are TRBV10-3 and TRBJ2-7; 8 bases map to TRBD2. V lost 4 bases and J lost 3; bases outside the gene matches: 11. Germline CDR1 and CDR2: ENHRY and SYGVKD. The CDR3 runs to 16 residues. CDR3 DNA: TGTGCCATCAGTGGCGACCCGGGAGGGGGGAACTACGAGCAGTACTTC. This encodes CAISGDPGGGNYEQYF.

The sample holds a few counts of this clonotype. Written as DNA, the CDR3 is TGCAGTGCTGACAGATCGTCCATGAACACTGAAGCTTTCTTT. This sequence encodes CSADRSSMNTEAFF. J is TRBJ1-1 and V is TRBV20-1; D might be TRBD1 (5 bases). The CDR3 is 14 residues long. Germline CDR1 is DFQATT and CDR2 is SNEGSKA (reference sequence). V was trimmed by 5 bases and J by 0 bases, leaving 13 bases between them.

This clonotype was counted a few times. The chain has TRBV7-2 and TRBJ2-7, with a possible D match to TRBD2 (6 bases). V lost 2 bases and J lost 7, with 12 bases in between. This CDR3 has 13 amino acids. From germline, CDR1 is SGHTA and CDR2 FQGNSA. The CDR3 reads CASSLRVGGEQYF. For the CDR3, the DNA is TGTGCCAGCAGCTTAAGGGTCGGGGGAGAGCAGTACTTC.

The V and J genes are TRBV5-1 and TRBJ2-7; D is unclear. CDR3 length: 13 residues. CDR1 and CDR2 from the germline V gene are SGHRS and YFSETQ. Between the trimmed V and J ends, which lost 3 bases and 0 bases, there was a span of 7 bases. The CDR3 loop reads CASSYVDSYEQYF. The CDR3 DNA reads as TGCGCCAGCAGCTACGTTGACTCCTACGAGCAGTACTTC.

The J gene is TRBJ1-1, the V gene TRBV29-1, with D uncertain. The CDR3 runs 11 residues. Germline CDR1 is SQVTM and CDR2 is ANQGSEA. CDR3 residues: CLGLLNTEAFF. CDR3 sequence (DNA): TGCTTGGGCCTCCTGAACACTGAAGCTTTCTTT.

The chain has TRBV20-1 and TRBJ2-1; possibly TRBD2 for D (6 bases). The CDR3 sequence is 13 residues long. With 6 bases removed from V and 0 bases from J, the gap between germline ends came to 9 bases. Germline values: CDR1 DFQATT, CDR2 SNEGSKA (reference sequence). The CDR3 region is CSACGDSYNEQFF. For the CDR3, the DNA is TGCAGTGCGTGCGGGGACTCCTACAATGAGCAGTTCTTC.

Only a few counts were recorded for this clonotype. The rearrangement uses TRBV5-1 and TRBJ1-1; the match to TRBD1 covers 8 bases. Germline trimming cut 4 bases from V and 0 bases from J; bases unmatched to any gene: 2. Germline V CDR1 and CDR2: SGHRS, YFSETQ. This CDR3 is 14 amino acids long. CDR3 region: CASSGQGLNTEAFF. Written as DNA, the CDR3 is TGCGCCAGCAGCGGACAGGGATTGAACACTGAAGCTTTCTTT.

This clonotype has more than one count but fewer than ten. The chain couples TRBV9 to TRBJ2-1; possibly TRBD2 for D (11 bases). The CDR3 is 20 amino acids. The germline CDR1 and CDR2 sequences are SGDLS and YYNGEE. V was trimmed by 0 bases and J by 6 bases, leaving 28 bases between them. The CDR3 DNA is TGTGCCAGCAGCGTAGGGGGACAGGGGAGACTAGCGGGACGTCTCAATGAGCAGTTCTTC. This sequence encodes CASSVGGQGRLAGRLNEQFF. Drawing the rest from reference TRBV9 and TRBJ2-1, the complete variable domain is DSGVTQTPKHLITATGQRVTLRCSPRSGDLSVYWYQQSLDQGLQFLIQYYNGEERAKGNILERFSAQQFPDLHSELNLSSLELGDSALYFCASSVGGQGRLAGRLNEQFFGPGTRLTVL.

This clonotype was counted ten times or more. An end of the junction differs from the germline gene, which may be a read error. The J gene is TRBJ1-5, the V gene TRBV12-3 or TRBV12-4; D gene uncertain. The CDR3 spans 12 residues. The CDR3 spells CASSLGNQPQHF. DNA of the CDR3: TGTGCCAGCAGCTTAGGCAATCAGCCCCAGCATTTT.

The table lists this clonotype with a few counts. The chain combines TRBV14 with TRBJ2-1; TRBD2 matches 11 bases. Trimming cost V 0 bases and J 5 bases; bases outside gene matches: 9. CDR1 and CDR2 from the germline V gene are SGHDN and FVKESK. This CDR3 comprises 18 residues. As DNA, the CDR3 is TGTGCCAGCAGCCAAGAGGCTAGCGGGAGGTTTTGGGACAATGAGCAGTTCTTC. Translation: CASSQEASGRFWDNEQFF.

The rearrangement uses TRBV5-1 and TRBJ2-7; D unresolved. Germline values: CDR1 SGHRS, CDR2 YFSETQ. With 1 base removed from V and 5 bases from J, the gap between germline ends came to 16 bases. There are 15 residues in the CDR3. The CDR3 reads CASSLPPPDSHEQYF. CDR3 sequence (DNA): TGCGCCAGCAGCTTGCCTCCACCTGATAGCCACGAGCAGTACTTC.